This T cell receptor beta chain was found in a study of patients and donors after allogeneic stem cell transplantation. This clonotype was seen at least ten times. TCRdb reprocessed the RT-PCR reads via MiXCR and lists one record per CDR3 protein. Altogether roughly 940,000 distinct CDR3 sequences are present, roughly 18% being singletons, with the ten largest covering around 6%. V lost 5 bases to trimming and J lost 1 base; unmatched junction nucleotides: 3. This CDR3 region has 14 residues. V and J are TRBV12-3 or TRBV12-4 and TRBJ2-3; 7 positions match TRBD2. This sequence originates from a human donor who was either an allogeneic HSCT recipient or a stem cell or donor lymphocyte infusion donor (not recorded which). It is not recorded whose cells these are; they may come from a transplant donor. Sequencing input: blood, either unsorted or a sorted T cell fraction (not recorded which). CDR3 residues: CASSRRGGTDTQYF. The CDR3 region has the DNA TGTGCCAGCAGTCGTCGGGGGGGCACAGATACGCAGTATTTT.